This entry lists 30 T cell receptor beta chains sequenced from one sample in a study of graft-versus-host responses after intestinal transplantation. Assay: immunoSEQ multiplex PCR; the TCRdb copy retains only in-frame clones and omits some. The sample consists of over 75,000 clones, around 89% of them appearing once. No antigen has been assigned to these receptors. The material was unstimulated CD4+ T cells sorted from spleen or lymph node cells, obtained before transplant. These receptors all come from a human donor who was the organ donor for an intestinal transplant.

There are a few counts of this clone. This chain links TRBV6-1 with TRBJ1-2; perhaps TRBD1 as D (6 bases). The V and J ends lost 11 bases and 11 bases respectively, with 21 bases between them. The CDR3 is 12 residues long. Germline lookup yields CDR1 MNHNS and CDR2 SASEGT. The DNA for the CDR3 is TGTGCCCGCTGGACCTACAGGGAGGGGTACACCTTC. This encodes CARWTYREGYTF.

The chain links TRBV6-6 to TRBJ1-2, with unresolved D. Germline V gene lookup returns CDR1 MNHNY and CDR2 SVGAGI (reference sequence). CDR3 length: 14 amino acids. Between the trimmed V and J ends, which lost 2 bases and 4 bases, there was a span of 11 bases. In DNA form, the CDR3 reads TGTGCCAGCAGTTACCGGGATGGTAGCTATGGCTACACCTTC. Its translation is CASSYRDGSYGYTF.

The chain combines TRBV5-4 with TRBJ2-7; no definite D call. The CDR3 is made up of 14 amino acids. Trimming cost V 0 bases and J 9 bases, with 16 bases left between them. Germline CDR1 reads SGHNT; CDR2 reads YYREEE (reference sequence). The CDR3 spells CASSLGGLISGQYF. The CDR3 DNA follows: TGTGCCAGCAGCTTGGGCGGTTTAATTAGTGGGCAGTACTTC.

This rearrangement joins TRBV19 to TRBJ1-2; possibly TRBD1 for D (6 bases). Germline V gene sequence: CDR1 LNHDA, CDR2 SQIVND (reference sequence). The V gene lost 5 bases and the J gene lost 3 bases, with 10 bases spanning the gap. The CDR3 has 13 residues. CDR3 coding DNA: TGTGCCAGTAGTTCGACAGGCGACTATGGCTACACCTTC. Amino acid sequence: CASSSTGDYGYTF. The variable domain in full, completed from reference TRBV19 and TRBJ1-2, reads DGGITQSPKYLFRKEGQNVTLSCEQNLNHDAMYWYRQDPGQGLRLIYYSQIVNDFQKGDIAEGYSVSREKKESFPLTVTSAQKNPTAFYLCASSSTGDYGYTFGSGTRLTVV.

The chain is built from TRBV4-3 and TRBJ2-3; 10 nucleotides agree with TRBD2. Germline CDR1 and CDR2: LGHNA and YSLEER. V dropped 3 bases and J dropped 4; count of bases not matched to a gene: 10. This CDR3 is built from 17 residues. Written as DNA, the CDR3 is TGCGCCAGCAGCCAGCCTCTTGAGGGACTAGCGTCAGATACGCAGTATTTT. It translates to CASSQPLEGLASDTQYF.

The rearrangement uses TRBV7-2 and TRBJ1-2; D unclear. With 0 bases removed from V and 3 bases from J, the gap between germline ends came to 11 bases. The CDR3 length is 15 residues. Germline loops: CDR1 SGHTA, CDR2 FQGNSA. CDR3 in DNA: TGTGCCAGCAGCTTAGCAGCCCAGGACTACTATGGCTACACCTTC. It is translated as CASSLAAQDYYGYTF.

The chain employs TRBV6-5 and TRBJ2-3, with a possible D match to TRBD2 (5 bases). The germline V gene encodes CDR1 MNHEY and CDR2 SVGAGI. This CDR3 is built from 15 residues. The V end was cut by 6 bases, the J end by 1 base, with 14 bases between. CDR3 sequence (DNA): TGTGCCAGCAGCCAACTAGGCATCGGCACAGATACGCAGTATTTT. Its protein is CASSQLGIGTDTQYF.

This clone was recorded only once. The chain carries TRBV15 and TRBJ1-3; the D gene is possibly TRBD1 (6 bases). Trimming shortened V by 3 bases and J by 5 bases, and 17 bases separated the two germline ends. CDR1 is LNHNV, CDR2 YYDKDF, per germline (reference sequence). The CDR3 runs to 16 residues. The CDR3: CATSSGPGQFRNTIYF. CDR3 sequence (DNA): TGTGCCACCAGCAGTGGCCCCGGACAGTTCAGAAACACCATATATTTT.

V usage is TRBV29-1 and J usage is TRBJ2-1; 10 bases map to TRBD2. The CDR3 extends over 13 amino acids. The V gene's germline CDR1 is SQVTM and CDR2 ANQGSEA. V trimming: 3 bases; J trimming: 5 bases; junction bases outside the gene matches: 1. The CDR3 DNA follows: TGCAGCGTTGACCTAGCGGGAGACAATGAGCAGTTCTTC. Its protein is CSVDLAGDNEQFF.

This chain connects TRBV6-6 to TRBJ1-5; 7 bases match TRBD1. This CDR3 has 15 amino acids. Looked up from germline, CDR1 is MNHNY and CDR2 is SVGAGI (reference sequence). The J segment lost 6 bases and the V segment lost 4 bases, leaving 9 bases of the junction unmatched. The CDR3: CASSSMRGRGQPQHF. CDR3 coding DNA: TGTGCCAGCAGTTCGATGAGGGGGCGCGGTCAGCCCCAGCATTTT.

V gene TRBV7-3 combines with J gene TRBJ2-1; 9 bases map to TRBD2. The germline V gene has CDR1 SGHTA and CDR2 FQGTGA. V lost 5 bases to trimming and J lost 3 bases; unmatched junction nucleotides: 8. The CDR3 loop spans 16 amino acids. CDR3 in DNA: TGTGCCAGCAGCCCCCAAGGGCGGGGGGGCTACAATGAGCAGTTCTTC. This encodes CASSPQGRGGYNEQFF.

DNA of the CDR3: TGTGCTAGTGGTTTGCGAGAGGTAGACATTCAGTACTTC. It is translated as CASGLREVDIQYF. The J gene is TRBJ2-4, the V gene TRBV12-5; the D is unclear. This CDR3 has 13 amino acids. With 2 bases removed from V and 8 bases from J, the gap between germline ends came to 10 bases. Germline V gene sequence: CDR1 LGHNT, CDR2 FRNRAP.

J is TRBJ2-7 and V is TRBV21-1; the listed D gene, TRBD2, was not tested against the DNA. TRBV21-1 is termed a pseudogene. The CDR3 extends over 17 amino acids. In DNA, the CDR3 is TGTGCCAGCAGCGGGACTAGCGGGCCCCCCGGCTCCTACGAGCAGTACTTC. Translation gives CASSGTSGPPGSYEQYF.

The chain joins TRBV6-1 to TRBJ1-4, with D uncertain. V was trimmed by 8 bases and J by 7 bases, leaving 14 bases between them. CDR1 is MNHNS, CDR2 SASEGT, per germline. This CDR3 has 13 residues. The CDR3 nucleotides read TGTGCCAGCGCCCCTGCCCGGAGTGAAAAACTGTTTTTT. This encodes CASAPARSEKLFF.

In DNA form, the CDR3 reads TGTGCCAGCAGTGGGAGGGACAGGGGGCCGCCGGGCTACACCTTC. Protein: CASSGRDRGPPGYTF. V is TRBV28 and J is TRBJ1-2; 12 bases map to TRBD1. V dropped 5 bases and J dropped 8; count of bases not matched to a gene: 9. There are 15 residues in the CDR3. Germline V gives CDR1 MDHEN, CDR2 SYDVKM.

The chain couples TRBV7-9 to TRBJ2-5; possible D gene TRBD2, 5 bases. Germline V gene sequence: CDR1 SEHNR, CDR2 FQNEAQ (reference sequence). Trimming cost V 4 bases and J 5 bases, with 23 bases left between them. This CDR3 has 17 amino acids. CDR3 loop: CASSSNTYRPRGETQYF. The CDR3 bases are TGTGCCAGCAGCTCGAATACCTACAGACCGCGAGGGGAGACCCAGTACTTC.

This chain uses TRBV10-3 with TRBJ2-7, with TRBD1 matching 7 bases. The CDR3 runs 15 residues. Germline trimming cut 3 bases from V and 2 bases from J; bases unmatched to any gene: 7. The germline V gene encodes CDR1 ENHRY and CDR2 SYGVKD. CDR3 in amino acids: CAISDPGGQTYEQYF. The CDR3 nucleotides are TGTGCCATCAGTGATCCAGGGGGACAGACCTACGAGCAGTACTTC.

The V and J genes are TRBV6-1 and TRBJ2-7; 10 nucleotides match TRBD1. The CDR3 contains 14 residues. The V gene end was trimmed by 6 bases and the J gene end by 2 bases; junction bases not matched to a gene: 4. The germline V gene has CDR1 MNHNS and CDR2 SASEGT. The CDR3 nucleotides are TGTGCCAGCAGGTGGACAGGGGGGACCTACGAGCAGTACTTC. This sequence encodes CASRWTGGTYEQYF.

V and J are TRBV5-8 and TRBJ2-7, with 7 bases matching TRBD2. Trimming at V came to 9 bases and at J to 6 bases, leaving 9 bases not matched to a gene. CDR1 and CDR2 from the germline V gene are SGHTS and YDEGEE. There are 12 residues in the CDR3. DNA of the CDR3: TGTGCCACCCGGGGGGTACGTTCCGAGCAGTACTTC. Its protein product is CATRGVRSEQYF.

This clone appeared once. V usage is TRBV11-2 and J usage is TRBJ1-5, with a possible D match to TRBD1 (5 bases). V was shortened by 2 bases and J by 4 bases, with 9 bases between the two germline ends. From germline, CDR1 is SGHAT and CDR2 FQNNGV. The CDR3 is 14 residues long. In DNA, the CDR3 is TGTGCCAGCAGCTTATTACAGGTTAATCAGCCCCAGCATTTT. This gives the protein CASSLLQVNQPQHF.

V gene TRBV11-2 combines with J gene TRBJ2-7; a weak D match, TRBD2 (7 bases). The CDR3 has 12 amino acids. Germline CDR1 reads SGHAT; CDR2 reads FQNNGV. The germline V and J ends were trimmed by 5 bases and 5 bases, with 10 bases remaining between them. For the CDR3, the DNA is TGTGCCAGCAGCCGCGGGGGCGACGAGCAGTACTTC. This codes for CASSRGGDEQYF.

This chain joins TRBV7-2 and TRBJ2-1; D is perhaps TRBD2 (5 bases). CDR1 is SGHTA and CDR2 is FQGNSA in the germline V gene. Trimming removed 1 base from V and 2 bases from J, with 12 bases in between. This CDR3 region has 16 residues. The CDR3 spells CASSLGPSRTYNEQFF. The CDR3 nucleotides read TGTGCCAGCAGCTTAGGTCCTAGCAGGACCTACAATGAGCAGTTCTTC.

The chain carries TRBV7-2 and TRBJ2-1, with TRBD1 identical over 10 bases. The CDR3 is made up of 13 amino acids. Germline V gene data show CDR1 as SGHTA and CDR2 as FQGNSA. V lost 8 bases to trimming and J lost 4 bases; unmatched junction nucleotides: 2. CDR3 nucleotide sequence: TGTGCCAGCCGGGACAGGGGATACAATGAGCAGTTCTTC. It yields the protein CASRDRGYNEQFF. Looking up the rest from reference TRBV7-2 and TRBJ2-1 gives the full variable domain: GAGVSQSPSNKVTEKGKDVELRCDPISGHTALYWYRQSLGQGLEFLIYFQGNSAPDKSGLPSDRFSAERTGGSVSTLTIQRTQQEDSAVYLCASRDRGYNEQFFGPGTRLTVL.

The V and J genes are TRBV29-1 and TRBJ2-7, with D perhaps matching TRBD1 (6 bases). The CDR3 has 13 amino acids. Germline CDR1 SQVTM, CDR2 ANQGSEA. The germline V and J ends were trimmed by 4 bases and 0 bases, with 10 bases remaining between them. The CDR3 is CSVGRQDSYEQYF. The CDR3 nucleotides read TGCAGCGTTGGGAGACAGGACTCCTACGAGCAGTACTTC.

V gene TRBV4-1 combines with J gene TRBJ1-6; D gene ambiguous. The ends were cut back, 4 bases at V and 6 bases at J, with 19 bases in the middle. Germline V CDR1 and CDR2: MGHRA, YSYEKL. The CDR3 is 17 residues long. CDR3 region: CASSRMEIQIFNSPLHF. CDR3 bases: TGCGCCAGCAGCCGAATGGAAATACAGATTTTTAATTCACCCCTCCACTTT.

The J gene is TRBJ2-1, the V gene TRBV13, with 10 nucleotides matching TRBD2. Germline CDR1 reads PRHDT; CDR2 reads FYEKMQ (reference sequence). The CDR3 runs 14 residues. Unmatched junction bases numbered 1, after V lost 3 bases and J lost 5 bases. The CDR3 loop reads CASSLLAGDNEQFF. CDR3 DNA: TGTGCCAGCAGCTTGCTAGCGGGAGACAATGAGCAGTTCTTC. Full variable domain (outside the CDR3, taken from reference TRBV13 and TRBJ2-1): AAGVIQSPRHLIKEKRETATLKCYPIPRHDTVYWYQQGPGQDPQFLISFYEKMQSDKGSIPDRFSAQQFSDYHSELNMSSLELGDSALYFCASSLLAGDNEQFFGPGTRLTVL.

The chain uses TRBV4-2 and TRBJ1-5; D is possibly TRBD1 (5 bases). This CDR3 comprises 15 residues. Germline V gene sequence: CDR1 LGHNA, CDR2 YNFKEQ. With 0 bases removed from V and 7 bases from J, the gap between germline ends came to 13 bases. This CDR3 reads CASSQDPPGQQPQHF. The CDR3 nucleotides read TGTGCCAGCAGCCAAGATCCGCCAGGACAACAGCCCCAGCATTTT.

The CDR3 nucleotides are TGTGCCAGCAGCCAAGTAGGGACAGTGAACACTGAAGCTTTCTTT. The encoded protein is CASSQVGTVNTEAFF. The genes are TRBV14 and TRBJ1-1; 7 nucleotides line up with TRBD1. Germline V gene sequence: CDR1 SGHDN, CDR2 FVKESK. J gave up 0 bases and V 1 base, and 2 bases lay outside the gene matches. The CDR3 loop spans 15 amino acids.

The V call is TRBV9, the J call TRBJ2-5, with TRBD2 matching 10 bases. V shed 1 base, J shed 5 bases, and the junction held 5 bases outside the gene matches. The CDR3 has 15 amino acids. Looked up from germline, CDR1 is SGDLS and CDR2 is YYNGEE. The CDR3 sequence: CASSVLAGDSETQYF. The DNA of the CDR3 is TGTGCCAGCAGCGTACTAGCGGGAGACTCGGAGACCCAGTACTTC.

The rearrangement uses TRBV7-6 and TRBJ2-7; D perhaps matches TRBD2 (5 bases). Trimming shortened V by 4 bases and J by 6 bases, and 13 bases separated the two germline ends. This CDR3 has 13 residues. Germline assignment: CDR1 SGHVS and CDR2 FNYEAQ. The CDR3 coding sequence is TGTGCCAGCAGCTCGGCCCGCGGGCGCGAGCAGTACTTC. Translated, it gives CASSSARGREQYF.